Listed below are T cell receptor beta chains from one sample, sequenced in a study of shared clonotypes between healthy human individuals. The protocol was immunoSEQ multiplex PCR, while the TCRdb copy is restricted to in-frame clones and leaves out a portion. This table holds 2 million to 2.5 million clones, just over 90% found once. The specimen was naive CD8+ T cells from PBMCs. The receptor set was obtained from a young man in good health. Some clones in this sample may be carry-over from other donors' samples. The CDR3 runs from the conserved cysteine through the conserved F or W. The D gene is left open where the match is weak. Expanded clones are given a class, and other clones once, few, many or no size at all.

j_call: TRBJ2-7
v_call: TRBV11-2
d_call: -
clone_size: -
cdr3_aa: CASSLDWGVYEQYF
cdr3_nt: TGTGCCAGCAGCTTAGATTGGGGGGTCTACGAGCAGTACTTC

j_call: TRBJ2-7
v_call: TRBV28
d_call: TRBD1
clone_size: -
cdr3_aa: CATGTGPYEQYF
cdr3_nt: TGTGCCACCGGGACAGGGCCCTACGAGCAGTACTTC

j_call: TRBJ1-2
v_call: TRBV7-6
d_call: TRBD1
clone_size: -
cdr3_aa: CASSLTRTGSFGYTF
cdr3_nt: TGTGCCAGCAGCCTCACCAGGACAGGCTCGTTTGGCTACACCTTC

j_call: TRBJ2-6
v_call: TRBV28
d_call: -
clone_size: -
cdr3_aa: CASSTTETTSGANVLTF
cdr3_nt: TGTGCCAGCAGCACCACGGAGACAACCTCTGGGGCCAACGTCCTGACTTTC

j_call: TRBJ2-1
v_call: TRBV19
d_call: -
clone_size: -
cdr3_aa: CASSISGSLYNEQFF
cdr3_nt: TGTGCCAGTAGTATATCCGGATCCCTCTACAATGAGCAGTTCTTC

j_call: TRBJ2-1
v_call: TRBV10-3
d_call: TRBD2
clone_size: -
cdr3_aa: CAISVRTSGRYNEQFF
cdr3_nt: TGTGCCATCAGTGTCAGGACTAGCGGGAGGTACAATGAGCAGTTCTTC

j_call: TRBJ2-7
v_call: TRBV4-1
d_call: -
clone_size: -
cdr3_aa: CASSPTGAVQYF
cdr3_nt: TGCGCCAGCAGCCCGACGGGAGCGGTGCAGTACTTC

j_call: TRBJ2-2
v_call: TRBV4-2
d_call: TRBD2
clone_size: -
cdr3_aa: CASSQDPASGSHGELFF
cdr3_nt: TGTGCCAGCAGCCAAGATCCAGCTAGCGGGAGCCACGGGGAGCTGTTTTTT

j_call: TRBJ2-2
v_call: TRBV5-5
d_call: TRBD2
clone_size: few
cdr3_aa: CASSFRLADRAGELFF
cdr3_nt: TGTGCCAGCAGCTTTCGACTAGCGGATCGGGCCGGGGAGCTGTTTTTT

j_call: TRBJ1-3
v_call: TRBV7-2
d_call: -
clone_size: -
cdr3_aa: CASSPLGSGNTIYF
cdr3_nt: TGTGCCAGCAGCCCTCTCGGCTCTGGAAACACCATATATTTT

j_call: TRBJ2-1
v_call: TRBV10-3
d_call: -
clone_size: -
cdr3_aa: CAISDGARSEQFF
cdr3_nt: TGTGCCATCAGTGACGGGGCTAGAAGTGAGCAGTTCTTC

j_call: TRBJ1-2
v_call: TRBV27
d_call: -
clone_size: -
cdr3_aa: CASRSINPGPYVLGYTF
cdr3_nt: TGTGCCAGCAGATCAATTAACCCGGGACCCTACGTGCTTGGCTACACCTTC

j_call: TRBJ2-7
v_call: TRBV28
d_call: TRBD1
clone_size: -
cdr3_aa: CASSLGDREINEQYF
cdr3_nt: TGTGCCAGCAGTTTGGGGGACAGGGAGATCAACGAGCAGTACTTC

j_call: TRBJ2-7
v_call: TRBV7-9
d_call: -
clone_size: -
cdr3_aa: CASSLGPPEQYF
cdr3_nt: TGTGCCAGCAGCTTAGGGCCACCCGAGCAGTACTTC

j_call: TRBJ2-3
v_call: TRBV9
d_call: TRBD1
clone_size: -
cdr3_aa: CASSVGSGQGSTDTQYF
cdr3_nt: TGTGCCAGCAGCGTAGGCTCGGGACAGGGGTCGACAGATACGCAGTATTTT

j_call: TRBJ2-7
v_call: TRBV21-1
d_call: -
clone_size: -
cdr3_aa: CASSTRTAYEQYF
cdr3_nt: TGTGCCAGCAGCACTAGGACAGCCTACGAGCAGTACTTC

j_call: TRBJ2-7
v_call: TRBV28
d_call: -
clone_size: -
cdr3_aa: CASSPEGSGGYEQYF
cdr3_nt: TGTGCCAGCAGCCCCGAGGGTAGCGGAGGCTACGAGCAGTACTTC

j_call: TRBJ2-5
v_call: TRBV4-1
d_call: -
clone_size: once
cdr3_aa: CASSQVRGVWETQYF
cdr3_nt: TGCGCCAGCAGCCAAGTGCGCGGGGTCTGGGAGACCCAGTACTTC

j_call: TRBJ2-7
v_call: TRBV5-6
d_call: TRBD2
clone_size: -
cdr3_aa: CASSLGTAGDEQYF
cdr3_nt: TGTGCCAGCAGCTTAGGGACGGCGGGGGACGAGCAGTACTTC

j_call: TRBJ2-7
v_call: TRBV14
d_call: -
clone_size: -
cdr3_aa: CASSPGRNYEQYF
cdr3_nt: TGTGCCAGCAGCCCTGGGAGGAACTACGAGCAGTACTTC

j_call: TRBJ2-7
v_call: TRBV28
d_call: -
clone_size: -
cdr3_aa: CASSFSALERQYF
cdr3_nt: TGTGCCAGCAGTTTTTCAGCCTTAGAAAGGCAGTACTTC

j_call: TRBJ1-4
v_call: TRBV4-1
d_call: -
clone_size: -
cdr3_aa: CASSQDRGGHNEKLFF
cdr3_nt: TGCGCCAGCAGCCAAGATCGCGGGGGTCACAATGAAAAACTGTTTTTT

j_call: TRBJ2-3
v_call: TRBV27
d_call: -
clone_size: -
cdr3_aa: CASSDLPGTDTQYF
cdr3_nt: TGTGCCAGCAGTGACCTACCTGGCACAGATACGCAGTATTTT

j_call: TRBJ1-2
v_call: TRBV30
d_call: TRBD1
clone_size: -
cdr3_aa: CAWRLPSYRGPYGYTF
cdr3_nt: TGTGCCTGGAGACTTCCCTCTTACAGGGGGCCATATGGCTACACCTTC

j_call: TRBJ2-7
v_call: TRBV29-1
d_call: TRBD2
clone_size: -
cdr3_aa: CSVVGSGRSGEQYF
cdr3_nt: TGCAGCGTTGTCGGTAGCGGGAGATCGGGGGAGCAGTACTTC

j_call: TRBJ2-1
v_call: TRBV4-1
d_call: TRBD2
clone_size: -
cdr3_aa: CASSQDRGLAFYNEQFF
cdr3_nt: TGCGCCAGCAGCCAAGATCGTGGACTAGCGTTCTACAATGAGCAGTTCTTC

j_call: TRBJ2-7
v_call: TRBV7-3
d_call: -
clone_size: -
cdr3_aa: CASSIYGTPYEQYF
cdr3_nt: TGTGCCAGCAGCATTTACGGGACACCCTACGAGCAGTACTTC

j_call: TRBJ2-7
v_call: TRBV7-9
d_call: -
clone_size: -
cdr3_aa: CASSSPQASYEQYF
cdr3_nt: TGTGCCAGCAGCTCGCCCCAGGCGTCCTACGAGCAGTACTTC

j_call: TRBJ2-1
v_call: TRBV5-3
d_call: -
clone_size: -
cdr3_aa: CARSCFFWGQRSYNEQFF
cdr3_nt: TGTGCCAGAAGTTGCTTTTTTTGGGGACAACGGTCCTACAATGAGCAGTTCTTC

j_call: TRBJ2-5
v_call: TRBV5-4
d_call: TRBD2
clone_size: -
cdr3_aa: CASSLAGLAGSQETQYF
cdr3_nt: TGTGCCAGCAGCTTGGCGGGGCTAGCGGGATCCCAAGAGACCCAGTACTTC

j_call: TRBJ2-7
v_call: TRBV7-9
d_call: -
clone_size: -
cdr3_aa: CASSLSNLGASYEQYF
cdr3_nt: TGTGCCAGCAGCTTAAGTAATCTCGGCGCATCCTACGAGCAGTACTTC

j_call: TRBJ1-1
v_call: TRBV14
d_call: -
clone_size: -
cdr3_aa: CASSRRPTGNTEAFF
cdr3_nt: TGTGCCAGCAGCCGCCGCCCGACAGGAAACACTGAAGCTTTCTTT

j_call: TRBJ1-4
v_call: TRBV7-9
d_call: TRBD1
clone_size: once
cdr3_aa: CASSSTGQTNEKLFF
cdr3_nt: TGTGCCAGCAGCTCCACGGGACAGACAAATGAAAAACTGTTTTTT

j_call: TRBJ2-3
v_call: TRBV2
d_call: TRBD1
clone_size: -
cdr3_aa: CAMPTGGSDTQYF
cdr3_nt: TGTGCCATGCCGACAGGGGGCTCGGATACGCAGTATTTT

j_call: TRBJ2-1
v_call: TRBV7-9
d_call: -
clone_size: -
cdr3_aa: CASSGPDRPDNEQFF
cdr3_nt: TGTGCCAGCAGCGGACCGGACAGACCTGACAATGAGCAGTTCTTC

j_call: TRBJ2-2
v_call: TRBV27
d_call: -
clone_size: -
cdr3_aa: CASSFPSTGTGELFF
cdr3_nt: TGTGCCAGCAGTTTCCCCTCGACGGGGACCGGGGAGCTGTTTTTT

j_call: TRBJ2-7
v_call: TRBV6-6
d_call: -
clone_size: -
cdr3_aa: CASVGTPWEQYF
cdr3_nt: TGTGCCAGCGTCGGGACACCGTGGGAGCAGTACTTC

j_call: TRBJ1-2
v_call: TRBV9
d_call: TRBD1
clone_size: -
cdr3_aa: CASSRQGTYGYTF
cdr3_nt: TGTGCCAGCAGCCGACAGGGGACTTATGGCTACACCTTC

j_call: TRBJ2-1
v_call: TRBV28
d_call: -
clone_size: -
cdr3_aa: CASSSPSLYYNEQFF
cdr3_nt: TGTGCCAGCAGTTCCCCGAGCTTGTACTACAATGAGCAGTTCTTC

j_call: TRBJ2-1
v_call: TRBV28
d_call: -
clone_size: -
cdr3_aa: CASSLKRRSSYNEQFF
cdr3_nt: TGTGCCAGCAGTTTGAAGCGGCGCAGCTCCTACAATGAGCAGTTCTTC

j_call: TRBJ1-2
v_call: TRBV13
d_call: -
clone_size: -
cdr3_aa: CASSFATAGYGYTF
cdr3_nt: TGTGCCAGCAGCTTCGCGACAGCCGGATATGGCTACACCTTC

j_call: TRBJ2-7
v_call: TRBV19
d_call: TRBD1
clone_size: once
cdr3_aa: CASSDRGDDEQYF
cdr3_nt: TGTGCCAGTAGCGACAGGGGGGATGACGAGCAGTACTTC

j_call: TRBJ1-1
v_call: TRBV25-1
d_call: TRBD1
clone_size: -
cdr3_aa: CASDAGGAAEAFF
cdr3_nt: TGTGCCAGCGATGCAGGGGGCGCGGCTGAAGCTTTCTTT

j_call: TRBJ1-5
v_call: TRBV6-1
d_call: TRBD1
clone_size: -
cdr3_aa: CASSEWRDGQGKQPQHF
cdr3_nt: TGTGCCAGCAGTGAATGGAGAGATGGACAGGGAAAACAGCCCCAGCATTTT

j_call: TRBJ2-1
v_call: TRBV4-1
d_call: -
clone_size: -
cdr3_aa: CASSPDSRDNNEQFF
cdr3_nt: TGCGCCAGCAGCCCTGATTCCCGGGACAACAATGAGCAGTTCTTC

j_call: TRBJ2-1
v_call: TRBV7-9
d_call: -
clone_size: -
cdr3_aa: CASSLAPYNEQFF
cdr3_nt: TGTGCCAGCAGCTTAGCCCCCTACAATGAGCAGTTCTTC

j_call: TRBJ1-2
v_call: TRBV28
d_call: -
clone_size: -
cdr3_aa: CASSFGFYGYTF
cdr3_nt: TGTGCCAGTAGTTTTGGGTTTTATGGCTACACCTTC

j_call: TRBJ1-2
v_call: TRBV29-1
d_call: TRBD1
clone_size: -
cdr3_aa: CSVIDPRDRIYGYTF
cdr3_nt: TGCAGCGTTATCGACCCCCGGGACAGGATCTATGGCTACACCTTC

j_call: TRBJ1-1
v_call: TRBV11-2
d_call: -
clone_size: -
cdr3_aa: CASSLRISNTEAFF
cdr3_nt: TGTGCCAGCAGCTTAAGGATTTCGAACACTGAAGCTTTCTTT

j_call: TRBJ2-7
v_call: TRBV23-1
d_call: -
clone_size: once
cdr3_aa: CASSQPKLTGTPYEQYF
cdr3_nt: TGCGCCAGCAGTCAGCCGAAACTAACAGGGACTCCCTACGAGCAGTACTTC